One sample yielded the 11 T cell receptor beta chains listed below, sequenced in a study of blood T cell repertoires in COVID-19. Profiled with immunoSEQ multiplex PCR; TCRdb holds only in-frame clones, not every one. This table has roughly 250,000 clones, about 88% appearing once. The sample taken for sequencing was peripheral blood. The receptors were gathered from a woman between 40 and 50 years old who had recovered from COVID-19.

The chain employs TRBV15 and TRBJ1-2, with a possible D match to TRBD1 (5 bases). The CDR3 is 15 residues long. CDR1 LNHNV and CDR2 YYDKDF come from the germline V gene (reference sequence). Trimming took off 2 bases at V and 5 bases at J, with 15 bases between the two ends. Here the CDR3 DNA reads TGTGCCACCAGCAGATTGCAGGGAGGGAGTTATGGCTACACCTTC. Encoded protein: CATSRLQGGSYGYTF.

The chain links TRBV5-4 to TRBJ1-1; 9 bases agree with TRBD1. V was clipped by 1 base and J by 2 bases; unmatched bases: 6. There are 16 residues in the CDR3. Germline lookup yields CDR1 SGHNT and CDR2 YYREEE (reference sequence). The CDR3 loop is CASSLSLQGANTEAFF. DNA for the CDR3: TGTGCCAGCAGCTTGTCCTTACAGGGGGCCAACACTGAAGCTTTCTTT. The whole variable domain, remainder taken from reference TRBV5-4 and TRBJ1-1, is ETGVTQSPTHLIKTRGQQVTLRCSSQSGHNTVSWYQQALGQGPQFIFQYYREEENGRGNFPPRFSGLQFPNYSSELNVNALELDDSALYLCASSLSLQGANTEAFFGQGTRLTVV.

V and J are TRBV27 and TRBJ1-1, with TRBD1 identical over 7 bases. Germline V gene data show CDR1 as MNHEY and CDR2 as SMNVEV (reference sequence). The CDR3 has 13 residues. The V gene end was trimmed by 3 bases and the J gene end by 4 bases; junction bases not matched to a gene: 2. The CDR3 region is CASSFRGITEAFF. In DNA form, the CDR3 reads TGTGCCAGCAGTTTCAGGGGGATCACTGAAGCTTTCTTT.

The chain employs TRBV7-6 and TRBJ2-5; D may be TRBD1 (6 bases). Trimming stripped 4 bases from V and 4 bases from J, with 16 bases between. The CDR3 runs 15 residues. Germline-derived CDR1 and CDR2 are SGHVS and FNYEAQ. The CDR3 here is CASSSIRGQTETQYF. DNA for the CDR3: TGTGCCAGCAGCTCCATCAGAGGACAGACAGAGACCCAGTACTTC.

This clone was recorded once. The CDR3 region has the DNA TGTGCCAGCAGCCCCCGGAGGGGAAGAGAGACCCAGTACTTC. Its translation is CASSPRRGRETQYF. The J gene is TRBJ2-5, the V gene TRBV27; the D gene is possibly TRBD2 (6 bases). This CDR3 region has 14 residues. Germline loops: CDR1 MNHEY, CDR2 SMNVEV (reference sequence). V lost 6 bases and J lost 4, with 15 bases in between.

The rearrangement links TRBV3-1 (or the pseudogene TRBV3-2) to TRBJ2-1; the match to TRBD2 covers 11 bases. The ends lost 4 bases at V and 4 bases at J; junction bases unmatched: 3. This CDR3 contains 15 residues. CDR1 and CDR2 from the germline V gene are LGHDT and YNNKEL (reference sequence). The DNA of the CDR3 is TGTGCCAGCAGCCGGTGGACTAGCGGGTACAATGAGCAGTTCTTC. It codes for CASSRWTSGYNEQFF.

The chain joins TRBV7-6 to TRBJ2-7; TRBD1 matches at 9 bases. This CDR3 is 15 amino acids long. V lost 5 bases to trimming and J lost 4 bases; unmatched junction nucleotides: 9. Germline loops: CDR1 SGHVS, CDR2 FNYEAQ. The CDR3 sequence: CASSKGGTGSYEQYF. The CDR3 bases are TGTGCCAGCAGCAAGGGGGGGACAGGGAGTTACGAGCAGTACTTC.

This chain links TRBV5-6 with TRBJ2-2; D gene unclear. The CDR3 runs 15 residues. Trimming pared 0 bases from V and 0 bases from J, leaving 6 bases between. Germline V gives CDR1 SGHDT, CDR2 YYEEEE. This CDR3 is CASSLEQTNTGELFF. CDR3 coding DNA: TGTGCCAGCAGCTTGGAACAGACGAACACCGGGGAGCTGTTTTTT.

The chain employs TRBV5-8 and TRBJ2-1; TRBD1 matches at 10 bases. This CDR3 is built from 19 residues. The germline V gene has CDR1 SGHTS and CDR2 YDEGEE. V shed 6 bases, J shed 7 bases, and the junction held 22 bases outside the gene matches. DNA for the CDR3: TGTGCCAGCAACCGGGTCCTGTACCTTATCGGGACAGGGGAGAATGAGCAGTTCTTC. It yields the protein CASNRVLYLIGTGENEQFF.

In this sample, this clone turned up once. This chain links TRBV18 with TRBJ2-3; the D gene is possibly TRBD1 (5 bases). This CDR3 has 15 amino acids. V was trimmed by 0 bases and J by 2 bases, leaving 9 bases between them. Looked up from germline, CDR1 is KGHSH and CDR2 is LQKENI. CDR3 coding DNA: TGTGCCAGCTCACCACCCTCCAGGGCCACAGATACGCAGTATTTT. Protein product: CASSPPSRATDTQYF.

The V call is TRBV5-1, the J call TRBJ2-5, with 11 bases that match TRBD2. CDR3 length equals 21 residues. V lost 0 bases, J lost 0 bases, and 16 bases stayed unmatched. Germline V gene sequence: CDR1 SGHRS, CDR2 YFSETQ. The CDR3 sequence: CASSLASGGPRLKLYQETQYF. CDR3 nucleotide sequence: TGCGCCAGCAGCTTGGCTAGCGGGGGGCCACGCCTTAAATTGTACCAAGAGACCCAGTACTTC.